One and the same sample provided the 7 T cell receptor beta chains below, sequenced in a study of blood T cell repertoires in COVID-19. This table comes from immunoSEQ multiplex PCR, and its TCRdb copy is limited to in-frame clones, with some not included. The data show 300,000 to 400,000 clones, around 90% seen once. The specimen was PBMCs or T cells enriched from blood (not recorded which). The receptors derive from a man aged 60 to 75 who had recovered from COVID-19.

The rearrangement uses TRBV9 and TRBJ1-4; tentative D call: TRBD1 (5 bases). V shed 0 bases and J shed 0 bases, with 9 bases lying between them. Looked up from germline, CDR1 is SGDLS and CDR2 is YYNGEE. The CDR3 is 16 amino acids. CDR3 region: CASSVATDSTNEKLFF. In DNA, the CDR3 is TGTGCCAGCAGCGTAGCGACAGATTCAACTAATGAAAAACTGTTTTTT.

The chain has TRBV19 and TRBJ1-2, with 7 positions matching TRBD1. The CDR3 has 14 residues. In germline, CDR1 is LNHDA, CDR2 SQIVND (reference sequence). Germline trimming cut 6 bases from V and 1 base from J; bases unmatched to any gene: 5. The CDR3 loop reads CASRHTGDNYGYTF. DNA for the CDR3: TGTGCCAGTAGACACACAGGGGATAACTATGGCTACACCTTC.

V gene TRBV7-9 combines with J gene TRBJ1-2; possibly TRBD1 for D (5 bases). The CDR3 contains 14 residues. V was shortened by 0 bases and J by 6 bases, with 11 bases between the two germline ends. The germline CDR1 and CDR2 sequences are SEHNR and FQNEAQ (reference sequence). CDR3 amino acids: CASSLAEGPDGYTF. DNA of the CDR3: TGTGCCAGCAGCTTAGCGGAGGGGCCGGATGGCTACACCTTC.

The chain carries TRBV29-1 and TRBJ1-5; D possibly corresponds to TRBD1 (5 bases). Germline CDR1 and CDR2: SQVTM and ANQGSEA. V was trimmed by 6 bases and J by 6 bases, leaving 12 bases between them. CDR3 length: 12 residues. In nucleotides, the CDR3 is TGCAGCGTCGTGGTGGGGGGTCAGCCCCAGCATTTT. Its protein is CSVVVGGQPQHF.

This clone appeared a single time. The CDR3 here is CASSFSGGGGYTF. Written as DNA, the CDR3 is TGTGCCAGCAGTTTCTCAGGGGGCGGTGGCTACACCTTC. This sequence joins TRBV12-3 or TRBV12-4 and TRBJ1-2; TRBD1 matches at 8 bases. The trim removed 3 bases at V and 7 bases at J, leaving 4 bases unmatched. The CDR3 loop spans 13 amino acids.

Points on this clone: Other DNA sequences in the sample encode the same CDR3. This chain connects TRBV19 to TRBJ2-3, with 9 bases aligning to TRBD1. The trim removed 8 bases at V and 6 bases at J, leaving 6 bases unmatched. CDR3 size: 13 residues. Germline-derived CDR1 and CDR2 are LNHDA and SQIVND (reference sequence). CDR3 sequence: CASSGTGSDTQYF. As DNA, the CDR3 is TGTGCCAGTTCCGGGACAGGGTCCGATACGCAGTATTTT.

The chain employs TRBV11-2 and TRBJ1-2; 7 bases fit TRBD1. Germline V gene lookup returns CDR1 SGHAT and CDR2 FQNNGV. This CDR3 region has 15 residues. After removal of 5 bases from V and 3 bases from J, the junction contained 9 bases not matched to a gene. This chain's CDR3 is CASSPGKGAYYGYTF. CDR3 bases: TGTGCCAGCAGCCCCGGCAAGGGGGCTTACTATGGCTACACCTTC.